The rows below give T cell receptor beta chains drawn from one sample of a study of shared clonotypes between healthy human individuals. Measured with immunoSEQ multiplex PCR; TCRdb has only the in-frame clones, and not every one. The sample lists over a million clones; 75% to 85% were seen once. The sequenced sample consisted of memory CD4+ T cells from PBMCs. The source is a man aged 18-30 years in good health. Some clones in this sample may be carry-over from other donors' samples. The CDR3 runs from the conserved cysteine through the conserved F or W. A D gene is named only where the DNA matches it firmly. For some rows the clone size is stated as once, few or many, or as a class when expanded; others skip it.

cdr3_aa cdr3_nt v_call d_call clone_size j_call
CASSLGGGREQDTQYF TGTGCCAGCAGCTTAGGAGGCGGGAGGGAGCAAGATACGCAGTATTTT TRBV7-9 TRBD2 - TRBJ2-3
CASSQPRQGPGELFF TGCGCCAGCAGCCAGCCTAGACAGGGGCCCGGGGAGCTGTTTTTT TRBV4-3 TRBD1 once TRBJ2-2
CASSHGQGNTEAFF TGTGCCAGCAGTCACGGACAGGGGAACACTGAAGCTTTCTTT TRBV6-1 TRBD1 - TRBJ1-1
CASKSTGRGIYGYTF TGTGCCAGCAAATCAACAGGGAGAGGGATCTATGGCTACACCTTC TRBV27 - - TRBJ1-2
CASSLGTDPPYGYTF TGTGCCAGCAGCCTGGGGACCGACCCACCCTATGGCTACACCTTC TRBV28 - - TRBJ1-2
CSADRGRGSDTQYF TGCAGCGCCGACAGGGGAAGGGGATCAGATACGCAGTATTTT TRBV29-1 TRBD1 - TRBJ2-3
CASTRDRDSDQETQYF TGTGCCAGCACCAGAGACCGGGACTCAGACCAAGAGACCCAGTACTTC TRBV28 - few TRBJ2-5
CASTKLAGVTGELFF TGTGCCAGCACCAAACTAGCGGGAGTAACCGGGGAGCTGTTTTTT TRBV11-2 TRBD2 - TRBJ2-2
CASRGLAVAKNIQYF TGTGCCAGCAGGGGACTAGCGGTAGCCAAAAACATTCAGTACTTC TRBV27 TRBD2 - TRBJ2-4
CASSLGRGGTNTEAFF TGCGCCAGCAGCTTGGGAAGAGGGGGGACGAACACTGAAGCTTTCTTT TRBV5-1 - many TRBJ1-1
CASSQDSFSMRSPGNTIYF TGTGCCAGCAGCCAAGACAGTTTCTCTATGCGGAGTCCTGGAAACACCATATATTTT TRBV4-2 - - TRBJ1-3
CASSPRRNYEQYF TGTGCCAGCAGCCCCCGGCGTAACTACGAGCAGTACTTC TRBV7-3 - - TRBJ2-7
CASSLDLPGQGPYGYTF TGTGCCAGCAGCTTAGATTTACCGGGACAGGGCCCCTATGGCTACACCTTC TRBV7-8 TRBD1 - TRBJ1-2
CATSRARTGVAEQYF TGTGCCACCAGCAGAGCGCGGACAGGGGTGGCTGAGCAGTACTTC TRBV15 TRBD1 - TRBJ2-7
CASSQDLRNTIYF TGTGCCAGCAGCCAAGATTTAAGGAACACCATATATTTT TRBV14 - - TRBJ1-3
CASRAASANTGELFF TGTGCCAGCAGAGCGGCTAGTGCTAACACCGGGGAGCTGTTTTTT TRBV28 - - TRBJ2-2
CSVGTRQGFNGELFF TGCAGCGTTGGAACGAGGCAGGGGTTTAACGGGGAGCTGTTTTTT TRBV29-1 - - TRBJ2-2
CASSYGRGTDTQYF TGTGCCAGCAGTTACGGCAGGGGAACAGATACGCAGTATTTT TRBV6-5 - few TRBJ2-3
CASSSLAGKRGAHNEQFF TGTGCCAGCAGTAGCCTAGCGGGAAAGAGGGGGGCCCACAATGAGCAGTTCTTC TRBV28 TRBD2 - TRBJ2-1
CASSFPSGREETQYF TGTGCCAGCAGCTTCCCTAGCGGGAGAGAAGAGACCCAGTACTTC TRBV5-4 TRBD2 - TRBJ2-5
CAISDPTAAYGYTF TGTGCCATCAGTGACCCAACTGCGGCCTATGGCTACACCTTC TRBV10-3 - - TRBJ1-2
CASSGRTGEKLFF TGTGCCAGCAGTGGTCGGACAGGAGAAAAACTGTTTTTT TRBV2 TRBD1 - TRBJ1-4
CASSLETGVRADTQYF TGCGCCAGCAGCTTGGAGACGGGAGTACGGGCAGATACGCAGTATTTT TRBV5-1 - - TRBJ2-3
CATAVPGSPLHF TGTGCCACCGCAGTCCCCGGATCACCCCTCCACTTT TRBV28 - - TRBJ1-6
CASSFQWSSYNEQFF TGTGCCAGCAGTTTTCAGTGGAGCTCCTACAATGAGCAGTTCTTC TRBV27 - - TRBJ2-1
CASSLGSDRSYEQYF TGTGCCAGCAGCTTGGGCAGCGACAGATCCTACGAGCAGTACTTC TRBV5-6 - few TRBJ2-7
CASSRGQGETQYF TGTGCCAGCAGCCGCGGACAGGGAGAGACCCAGTACTTC TRBV7-9 TRBD1 - TRBJ2-5
CASSLAVGTDTQYF TGTGCCAGCAGCCTAGCTGTAGGTACAGATACGCAGTATTTT TRBV7-2 - - TRBJ2-3
CASSSARGTEAFF TGTGCCAGCAGCTCGGCTCGCGGGACTGAAGCTTTCTTT TRBV7-9 - - TRBJ1-1
CASSSLLYEQYF TGTGCCAGCAGCTCCCTATTATACGAGCAGTACTTC TRBV7-9 - - TRBJ2-7
CASIQGAGTEAFF TGTGCCAGCATCCAGGGGGCGGGAACTGAAGCTTTCTTT TRBV28 TRBD1 many TRBJ1-1
CASSLVAYSTDTQYF TGTGCCAGCAGTTTGGTAGCGTATAGCACAGATACGCAGTATTTT TRBV5-4 - - TRBJ2-3
CAWSARDRLYEQYF TGTGCCTGGAGTGCTCGGGACAGGCTATACGAGCAGTACTTC TRBV30 TRBD1 - TRBJ2-7
CASGLVPTANINYGYTF TGTGCTAGTGGTTTGGTACCGACCGCGAACATAAACTATGGCTACACCTTC TRBV12-5 - - TRBJ1-2
CASSPGRNQPQHF TGTGCCAGCTCACCTGGGAGGAATCAGCCCCAGCATTTT TRBV18 - - TRBJ1-5
CASSPRTGEQPQHF TGTGCCAGCAGCCCTAGGACAGGGGAACAGCCCCAGCATTTT TRBV7-2 TRBD1 - TRBJ1-5
CASGLEHRDRGLAGFYNEQFF TGTGCTAGTGGTTTGGAGCACCGGGACAGGGGACTAGCGGGTTTCTACAATGAGCAGTTCTTC TRBV12-5 TRBD2 - TRBJ2-1
CASSGSRDRGRAGYF TGTGCCAGCAGTGGGAGCCGGGACAGGGGGCGGGCTGGGTACTTC TRBV28 TRBD1 - TRBJ2-7
CASSPVHGDAGYTF TGTGCCAGCTCACCCGTACACGGGGATGCTGGCTACACCTTC TRBV18 - - TRBJ1-2
CASSVNGDSNQPQHF TGTGCCAGCAGCGTAAATGGGGACAGCAATCAGCCCCAGCATTTT TRBV7-9 - - TRBJ1-5
CATSRGGGTQETQYF TGTGCCACCAGCAGAGGAGGCGGGACACAAGAGACCCAGTACTTC TRBV15 - - TRBJ2-5
CASHRGRGTGELFF TGTGCCAGCCACAGGGGGCGCGGCACCGGGGAGCTGTTTTTT TRBV2 TRBD1 - TRBJ2-2
CASSVGLAGTADTQYF TGTGCCAGCAGCGTCGGACTAGCGGGAACCGCAGATACGCAGTATTTT TRBV9 TRBD2 - TRBJ2-3
CASSYRDTSYGYTF TGTGCCAGCAGTTACCGGGACACATCATATGGCTACACCTTC TRBV6-5 - - TRBJ1-2
CASRDPRVGTQYF TGTGCCAGCCGGGATCCCCGGGTGGGTACGCAGTATTTT TRBV28 - - TRBJ2-3
CASRVRWLREHRGAVF TGCGCCAGCAGGGTGAGATGGCTTCGCGAACACCGGGGAGCTGTTTTT TRBV5-1 - - TRBJ2-2
CASSLGRAVYGYTF TGCGCCAGCAGCTTGGGAAGAGCGGTCTATGGCTACACCTTC TRBV5-1 - - TRBJ1-2
CASRLLQGSGTFF TGTGCCAGCAGGTTACTACAGGGGTCCGGAACTTTCTTT TRBV27 TRBD1 - TRBJ1-1
CASSVGQGAVEQFF TGTGCCAGCAGTGTGGGACAGGGGGCGGTTGAGCAGTTCTTC TRBV6-4 TRBD1 - TRBJ2-1
CASSLGQGFGAFDGYTF TGTGCCAGCAGCTTGGGACAGGGCTTCGGGGCCTTCGATGGCTACACCTTC TRBV7-9 TRBD1 - TRBJ1-2
CASSLVSDRAYEQYF TGTGCCAGCAGCTTAGTGTCGGACAGGGCCTACGAGCAGTACTTC TRBV7-2 TRBD1 - TRBJ2-7
CASSMGVHTQYF TGTGCCAGCAGTATGGGGGTTCATACGCAGTATTTT TRBV27 - - TRBJ2-3
CASSLGGPYEQYF TGTGCCAGCAGCTTGGGGGGGCCCTACGAGCAGTACTTC TRBV7-3 - - TRBJ2-7
CASSLGTTYYEQYF TGTGCCAGCAGTCTTGGGACTACGTACTACGAGCAGTACTTC TRBV28 TRBD2 - TRBJ2-7
CASRDQPTSAWDTQYF TGTGCCAGTAGAGACCAACCGACTAGCGCCTGGGATACGCAGTATTTT TRBV19 TRBD2 - TRBJ2-3
CAIRAGGVVDTQYF TGTGCCATCAGGGCCGGAGGGGTTGTAGATACGCAGTATTTT TRBV10-3 - - TRBJ2-3